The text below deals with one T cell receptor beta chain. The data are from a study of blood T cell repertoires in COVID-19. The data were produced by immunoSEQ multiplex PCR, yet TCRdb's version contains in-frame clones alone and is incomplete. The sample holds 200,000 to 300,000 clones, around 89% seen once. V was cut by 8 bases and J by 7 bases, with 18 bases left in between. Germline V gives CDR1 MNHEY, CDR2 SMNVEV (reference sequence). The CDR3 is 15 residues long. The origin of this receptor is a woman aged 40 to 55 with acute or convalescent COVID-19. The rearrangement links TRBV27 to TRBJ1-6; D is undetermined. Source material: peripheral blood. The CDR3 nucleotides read TGTGCCAGCCGGACGGGCGGGGTGGCCAATTCACCCCTCCACTTT. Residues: CASRTGGVANSPLHF.